The rows below give T cell receptor beta chains drawn from one sample of a study of blood T cell repertoires in COVID-19. The assay was immunoSEQ multiplex PCR, and TCRdb's table has in-frame clones only and misses some. This table holds some 170,000 clones, roughly 80% found once. Sequenced: peripheral blood. The receptors shown here come from a woman aged 70-85 years with acute or convalescent COVID-19. Each CDR3 is given with its conserved first and last residue. Fields, in order: V gene, J gene, clone size, CDR3 protein. For some rows the clone size is stated as once, few or many, or as a class when expanded; others skip it.

v_call: TRBV11-2; j_call: TRBJ2-5; clone_size: NA; cdr3_aa: CASSSGRTAVQETQYF
v_call: TRBV19; j_call: TRBJ1-1; clone_size: NA; cdr3_aa: CASSIPGGMNTEAFF
v_call: TRBV4-1; j_call: TRBJ1-5; clone_size: NA; cdr3_aa: CASSQSGQPLFSPQHF
v_call: TRBV10-1; j_call: TRBJ2-7; clone_size: NA; cdr3_aa: CASSVAGEIYEQYF
v_call: TRBV11-3; j_call: TRBJ2-3; clone_size: few; cdr3_aa: CASSLASSTDTQYF
v_call: TRBV30; j_call: TRBJ1-2; clone_size: NA; cdr3_aa: CAWSGPGQGSGHTF
v_call: TRBV6-2/TRBV6-3; j_call: TRBJ1-1; clone_size: once; cdr3_aa: CASSYARGNTEAFF
v_call: TRBV2; j_call: TRBJ2-7; clone_size: NA; cdr3_aa: CASSGAQSSYEQYF
v_call: TRBV5-1; j_call: TRBJ2-3; clone_size: NA; cdr3_aa: CASSLVTSSRDTQYF
v_call: TRBV5-1; j_call: TRBJ2-1; clone_size: NA; cdr3_aa: CASSLDRGYYNEQFF
v_call: TRBV7-8; j_call: TRBJ2-1; clone_size: NA; cdr3_aa: CASSREGGIRNEQFF
v_call: TRBV4-2; j_call: TRBJ1-1; clone_size: NA; cdr3_aa: CASSQGTATSEAFF
v_call: TRBV6-6; j_call: TRBJ1-5; clone_size: NA; cdr3_aa: CASRGQGFNQPQHF
v_call: TRBV7-6; j_call: TRBJ2-3; clone_size: once; cdr3_aa: CASSPPWDSYIGTDTQYF
v_call: TRBV4-1; j_call: TRBJ1-4; clone_size: NA; cdr3_aa: CASSQDRTGIGEKLFF
v_call: TRBV5-6; j_call: TRBJ2-4; clone_size: NA; cdr3_aa: CASSLRSSAVGNIQYF
v_call: TRBV7-9; j_call: TRBJ1-5; clone_size: NA; cdr3_aa: CASSWAGRGQPQHF
v_call: TRBV18; j_call: TRBJ2-1; clone_size: NA; cdr3_aa: CASSPFGLAELYNEQFF
v_call: TRBV11-3; j_call: TRBJ2-3; clone_size: NA; cdr3_aa: CASSSRGQGGTDTQYF
v_call: TRBV5-6; j_call: TRBJ1-6; clone_size: NA; cdr3_aa: CASSLAGSSYNSPLHF
v_call: TRBV9; j_call: TRBJ2-5; clone_size: NA; cdr3_aa: CASSVVPGGRETQYF
v_call: TRBV13; j_call: TRBJ1-6; clone_size: few; cdr3_aa: CASSPDRGYNSPLHF
v_call: TRBV5-4; j_call: TRBJ2-7; clone_size: NA; cdr3_aa: CASSPGQGGYEQYF
v_call: TRBV6-5; j_call: TRBJ2-2; clone_size: NA; cdr3_aa: CASSLERGALTGELFF
v_call: TRBV9; j_call: TRBJ1-5; clone_size: NA; cdr3_aa: CASSVDAGNQPQHF
v_call: TRBV10-3; j_call: TRBJ1-6; clone_size: NA; cdr3_aa: CAISESPRTGGSPLHF
v_call: TRBV6-2/TRBV6-3; j_call: TRBJ1-1; clone_size: NA; cdr3_aa: CASSHNRDRGFQNTEAFF
v_call: TRBV5-6; j_call: TRBJ1-4; clone_size: NA; cdr3_aa: CASSWLQGGEKLFF
v_call: TRBV9; j_call: TRBJ2-3; clone_size: NA; cdr3_aa: CASSPQGSTDTQYF
v_call: TRBV3-1/TRBV3-2; j_call: TRBJ2-2; clone_size: NA; cdr3_aa: CASSGGRSNTGELFF
v_call: TRBV7-2; j_call: TRBJ1-6; clone_size: NA; cdr3_aa: CASSSTGFNSPLHF
v_call: TRBV18; j_call: TRBJ2-1; clone_size: many; cdr3_aa: CASSPPTMQGVFF
v_call: TRBV9; j_call: TRBJ2-2; clone_size: once; cdr3_aa: CASSVESYTGELFF